A selection of T cell receptor beta chains follows, all from one sample in a study of blood T cell dynamics during melanoma immunotherapy. Only in-frame clones appear in the TCRdb table, and some are missing; sequencing was by immunoSEQ multiplex PCR. The sample shows roughly 15,000 clones, around 86% of them seen only once. Sequencing was performed on blood, taken from a patient treated with checkpoint blockade. The receptor set was obtained from a human donor with melanoma. The CDR3 runs from the conserved cysteine through the conserved F or W. The D gene is left open where the match is weak. Clone size is given for some rows only: seen once, a few or many times, or a class if the clone is expanded.

V gene,clone size,J gene,D gene,CDR3 protein,CDR3 DNA
TRBV27,-,TRBJ1-6,TRBD1,CASSWTGVNSPPHF,TGTGCCAGCAGTTGGACAGGGGTGAATTCACCCCCCCACTTT
TRBV19,-,TRBJ2-7,-,CASNGGAGAYEQYF,TGTGCCAGTAATGGGGGGGCAGGGGCCTACGAGCAGTACTTC
TRBV12-5,-,TRBJ1-5,-,CASGLTGSWAQHF,TGTGCTAGTGGTCTGACCGGTTCCTGGGCCCAGCATTTT
TRBV5-1,once,TRBJ2-2,TRBD1,CASSTGQGFGHTGELFF,TGCGCCAGCAGCACGGGACAGGGGTTCGGGCACACCGGGGAGCTGTTTTTT
TRBV28,-,TRBJ1-1,-,CASGQGHLTEAFF,TGTGCCAGCGGACAAGGACACCTCACTGAAGCTTTCTTT
TRBV5-8,-,TRBJ2-1,-,CASSFQAGDEQFF,TGTGCCAGCAGCTTTCAGGCGGGCGATGAGCAGTTCTTC
TRBV2,-,TRBJ2-4,-,CASKIGSAEKNIQYF,TGTGCCAGCAAGATAGGGTCAGCCGAAAAAAACATTCAGTACTTC
TRBV5-1,-,TRBJ2-5,TRBD2,CASSGLAGGGSGETQYF,TGCGCCAGCAGCGGGCTAGCGGGAGGAGGTTCGGGAGAGACCCAGTACTTC
TRBV5-6,-,TRBJ1-2,-,CASSLLTGAPKF,TGTGCCAGCAGCTTGCTGACGGGGGCCCCCAAATTC
TRBV7-9,-,TRBJ2-7,TRBD2,CASSLLAGSSYEQYF,TGTGCCAGCAGCTTACTAGCGGGAAGCTCCTACGAGCAGTACTTC
TRBV7-9,-,TRBJ1-4,TRBD1,CASSLLTGAATNEKLFF,TGTGCCAGCAGCCTATTAACAGGGGCCGCAACTAATGAAAAACTGTTTTTT
TRBV4-2,-,TRBJ1-4,TRBD1,CASSQEDRVATNEKLFF,TGTGCCAGCAGCCAAGAGGACAGGGTGGCAACTAATGAAAAACTGTTTTTT
TRBV29-1,-,TRBJ1-6,-,CSVLPTDNSPLHF,TGCAGCGTTCTGCCCACAGATAATTCACCCCTCCACTTT
TRBV11-3,-,TRBJ2-1,TRBD2,CASRSGSGSNEQFF,TGTGCCAGCAGGAGCGGGAGTGGGTCCAATGAGCAGTTCTTC
TRBV28,-,TRBJ2-7,TRBD1,CASINRDSFYEQYF,TGTGCCAGCATCAACAGGGACAGTTTCTACGAGCAGTACTTC
TRBV4-1,-,TRBJ2-3,TRBD2,CASSLAGTVQDTQYF,TGCGCCAGCAGTCTAGCGGGGACCGTTCAAGATACGCAGTATTTT
TRBV6-5,-,TRBJ2-7,-,CATQGGALGYEQYF,TGTGCCACACAGGGGGGGGCGCTTGGCTACGAGCAGTACTTC
TRBV10-1,-,TRBJ2-2,-,CATYTPVLVNTGELFF,TGCGCCACCTATACCCCAGTATTAGTAAACACCGGGGAGCTGTTTTTT
TRBV6-4,-,TRBJ1-1,-,CASSTRGGGHTEAFF,TGTGCCAGCAGTACCCGAGGCGGGGGGCATACTGAAGCTTTCTTT
TRBV25-1,-,TRBJ1-4,-,CASSPAGVTNEKLFF,TGTGCCAGCAGCCCCGCAGGGGTAACTAATGAAAAACTGTTTTTT
TRBV5-6,-,TRBJ2-7,-,CASSLLWQGTYEQYF,TGTGCCAGCAGCTTGTTGTGGCAGGGAACCTACGAGCAGTACTTC
TRBV5-4,-,TRBJ2-7,TRBD2,CASSPSGIAYEQYF,TGTGCCAGCAGCCCTAGCGGGATTGCCTACGAGCAGTACTTC
TRBV7-2,-,TRBJ1-1,-,CASSPWGQAFF,TGTGCCAGCAGCCCGTGGGGCCAAGCTTTCTTT
TRBV7-9,-,TRBJ2-7,TRBD2,CASSRTSGISYEQYF,TGTGCCAGCAGCCGGACTAGCGGAATCTCCTACGAGCAGTACTTC
TRBV5-1,-,TRBJ1-4,-,CASSPGSNEKLFF,TGTGCCAGCAGCCCGGGATCTAATGAAAAACTGTTTTTT
TRBV9,-,TRBJ2-3,-,CASSVVGQSSTDTQYF,TGTGCCAGCAGCGTGGTCGGACAGTCTAGCACAGATACGCAGTATTTT
TRBV7-2,once,TRBJ2-5,-,CASSLASTGTQYF,TGTGCCAGCAGCTTAGCCTCCACCGGGACCCAGTACTTC
TRBV25-1,few,TRBJ2-5,-,CASSPLAGGTQYF,TGTGCCAGCAGCCCCTTGGCTGGGGGGACCCAGTACTTC
TRBV23-1,-,TRBJ2-2,-,CASSQQGYTGELFF,TGCGCCAGCAGTCAACAGGGGTACACCGGGGAGCTGTTTTTT
TRBV4-3,-,TRBJ2-7,TRBD1,CASSQEGTGGVGYEQYF,TGCGCCAGCAGCCAAGAGGGGACAGGGGGAGTCGGATACGAGCAGTACTTC
TRBV27,-,TRBJ2-1,-,CARATVYNEQFF,TGTGCCAGAGCGACGGTTTATAATGAGCAGTTCTTC
TRBV2,-,TRBJ2-2,TRBD1,CASSLGQGYGELFF,TGTGCCAGCAGTTTGGGACAGGGGTACGGGGAGCTGTTTTTT
TRBV30,-,TRBJ1-5,-,CAWREGFIGPQHF,TGTGCCTGGAGAGAAGGGTTTATTGGGCCCCAGCATTTT
TRBV7-2,-,TRBJ1-2,-,CASSQAGEGYTF,TGTGCCAGCAGCCAGGCCGGTGAAGGCTACACCTTC
TRBV19,-,TRBJ2-6,-,CASSTPGLTGANVLTF,TGTGCCAGTAGTACGCCAGGGTTAACTGGGGCCAACGTCCTGACTTTC
TRBV6-1,-,TRBJ2-7,TRBD1,CASSKGQVSSYEQYF,TGTGCCAGCAGTAAGGGACAGGTTAGCTCCTACGAGCAGTACTTC
TRBV11-3,-,TRBJ2-7,TRBD2,CASSPVGLAGVYEQYF,TGTGCCAGCAGCCCCGTCGGACTAGCGGGAGTTTACGAGCAGTACTTC
TRBV5-6,-,TRBJ2-1,-,CASSLVTPGTGEQFF,TGTGCCAGCAGCTTGGTAACACCGGGGACCGGTGAGCAGTTCTTC
TRBV7-3,-,TRBJ2-2,TRBD2,CASSQLAGGPGELFF,TGTGCCAGCAGCCAACTTGCGGGAGGGCCCGGGGAGCTGTTTTTT
TRBV28,-,TRBJ2-5,TRBD2,CASSKSGTGGQETQYF,TGTGCCAGCAGTAAATCCGGGACGGGAGGCCAAGAGACCCAGTACTTC
TRBV7-2,once,TRBJ1-5,-,CASSLDGVGPQHF,TGTGCCAGCAGCTTGGACGGGGTAGGGCCCCAGCATTTT
TRBV7-9,-,TRBJ1-6,-,CASSLAGDSPLHF,TGTGCCAGCAGCTTAGCAGGGGATTCACCCCTCCACTTT
TRBV2,-,TRBJ2-1,-,CASSGIGVSSYNEQFF,TGTGCCAGCAGTGGCATCGGGGTCTCCTCCTACAATGAGCAGTTCTTC
TRBV29-1,-,TRBJ1-2,TRBD1,CSGQGSYGYTF,TGCAGCGGACAGGGCAGCTATGGCTACACCTTC
TRBV28,-,TRBJ2-5,TRBD1,CASSFSLGQGRETQYF,TGTGCCAGCAGTTTTTCCCTGGGACAGGGTCGAGAGACCCAGTACTTC
TRBV20-1,-,TRBJ2-5,-,CSASDGGGPYF,TGCAGTGCTAGTGATGGCGGGGGCCCGTACTTC
TRBV30,-,TRBJ1-2,TRBD1,CAWSVGDRGQNGYTF,TGTGCCTGGAGTGTAGGGGACAGGGGGCAGAATGGCTACACCTTC
TRBV7-9,-,TRBJ2-3,-,CASLVGADTQYF,TGTGCCAGCCTCGTGGGGGCAGATACGCAGTATTTT
TRBV7-9,-,TRBJ2-3,TRBD1,CASTPRRPGQGIADTQYF,TGTGCCAGCACCCCTAGACGTCCGGGACAGGGTATCGCAGATACGCAGTATTTT
TRBV2,few,TRBJ1-4,-,CASRVQQTNEKLFF,TGTGCCAGCAGGGTCCAGCAAACTAATGAAAAACTGTTTTTT
TRBV19,-,TRBJ2-2,-,CASSTTSKPGELFF,TGTGCCAGTAGTACGACTAGTAAACCCGGGGAGCTGTTTTTT
TRBV5-1,-,TRBJ2-3,TRBD2,CASSEPGLVSDASTDTQYF,TGCGCCAGCAGCGAGCCGGGACTAGTTTCCGACGCTAGCACAGATACGCAGTATTTT
TRBV11-1,-,TRBJ2-5,-,CASSSDVAETEETQYF,TGTGCCAGCAGCTCCGATGTAGCGGAAACCGAAGAGACCCAGTACTTC
TRBV5-1,-,TRBJ2-7,-,CASSSDNLEQYF,TGCGCCAGCAGCTCGGACAACCTGGAGCAGTACTTC